One and the same sample provided the 13 T cell receptor beta chains below, sequenced in a study of CD8 T cells in Susac syndrome. When the RNA was reverse transcribed, random hexamers were used with an input of 0.5 to 1 ug. One entry per CDR3 protein, called by TCRdb with MiXCR from the immunoSEQ multiplex PCR reads. This table holds 150,000 to 200,000 distinct CDR3 sequences, 90% to 95% found once. Input material: CD4+ T cells from PBMCs. Receptor source: a human donor with Susac syndrome.

The chain couples TRBV14 to TRBJ1-2; 11 bases match TRBD1. Germline loops: CDR1 SGHDN, CDR2 FVKESK. The CDR3 extends over 18 amino acids. J gave up 2 bases and V 4 bases, and 12 bases lay outside the gene matches. The CDR3 DNA sequence: TGTGCCAGCAGCCCACGCAACGGACAGGGGGCTTTAAACTATGGCTACACCTTC. Protein product: CASSPRNGQGALNYGYTF.

This clonotype was observed a single time. The J gene is TRBJ2-5, the V gene TRBV5-1, with TRBD1 matching over 8 bases. V was clipped by 5 bases and J by 2 bases; unmatched bases: 8. From germline, CDR1 is SGHRS and CDR2 YFSETQ. The CDR3 spans 15 residues. CDR3 sequence: CASSSGTGHQETQYF. CDR3 DNA sequence: TGCGCCAGCAGTTCCGGGACAGGACATCAAGAGACCCAGTACTTC. Full variable domain (missing parts from reference TRBV5-1 and TRBJ2-5): KAGVTQTPRYLIKTRGQQVTLSCSPISGHRSVSWYQQTPGQGLQFLFEYFSETQRNKGNFPGRFSGRQFSNSRSEMNVSTLELGDSALYLCASSSGTGHQETQYFGPGTRLLVL.

The CDR3 is CASSWEGRSEAFF. In DNA form, the CDR3 reads TGTGCCAGCAGTTGGGAGGGGCGCTCTGAAGCTTTCTTT. V is TRBV27 and J is TRBJ1-1; TRBD1 might be the D (5 bases). Germline V gene data show CDR1 as MNHEY and CDR2 as SMNVEV (reference sequence). This CDR3 is built from 13 residues. Trimming pared 4 bases from V and 6 bases from J, leaving 12 bases between.

J is TRBJ1-2 and V is TRBV20-1, with D hard to call. Germline CDR1 reads DFQATT; CDR2 reads SNEGSKA (reference sequence). The V gene lost 6 bases and the J gene lost 1 base, with 9 bases spanning the gap. This CDR3 region has 12 residues. The CDR3: CSAAQSNYGYTF. In DNA form, the CDR3 reads TGCAGTGCCGCACAGAGTAACTATGGCTACACCTTC.

The chain couples TRBV7-8 to TRBJ1-1; D is unclear. The CDR3 extends over 13 amino acids. Germline values: CDR1 SGHVS, CDR2 FQNEAQ. Trimming took 5 bases from V and 4 from J, leaving 11 bases between them. The CDR3 bases are TGTGCCAGCAGCCCATTCGTCGGCACTGAAGCTTTCTTT. Its protein is CASSPFVGTEAFF.

The J gene is TRBJ2-5, the V gene TRBV20-1; D might be TRBD1 (5 bases). V was shortened by 3 bases and J by 5 bases, with 16 bases between the two germline ends. The CDR3 is made up of 14 amino acids. The germline V gene has CDR1 DFQATT and CDR2 SNEGSKA (reference sequence). The CDR3 loop is CSASRQGPGETQYF. Here the CDR3 DNA reads TGCAGTGCTAGTCGGCAGGGCCCCGGGGAGACCCAGTACTTC.

In regard to this clonotype: The conserved final phenylalanine or tryptophan is absent from the CDR3, which likely points to a read error. The CDR3 reads CASSVESRGEQYL. The CDR3 DNA follows: TGTGCCAGCAGCGTAGAGAGTAGGGGGGAGCAGTACTTG. The V gene is TRBV9, the J gene TRBJ2-7; tentative D call: TRBD1 (6 bases). The CDR3 sequence is 13 residues long. Germline loops: CDR1 SGDLS, CDR2 YYNGEE. Trimming pared 0 bases from V and 7 bases from J, leaving 11 bases between.

V is TRBV6-6 and J is TRBJ1-2; 7 bases agree with TRBD1. The CDR3 consists of 13 residues. Germline CDR1 MNHNY, CDR2 SVGAGI (reference sequence). The trim removed 6 bases at V and 4 bases at J, leaving 5 bases unmatched. Here the CDR3 DNA reads TGTGCCAGCAGCAGGGACAGCACCTATGGCTACACCTTC. Its protein is CASSRDSTYGYTF.

The rearrangement uses TRBV5-4 and TRBJ2-2, with a possible D match to TRBD1 (6 bases). With 1 base removed from V and 8 bases from J, the gap between germline ends came to 18 bases. This CDR3 is 16 amino acids long. Germline loops: CDR1 SGHNT, CDR2 YYREEE (reference sequence). CDR3: CASSLTGQVERGELFF. As DNA, the CDR3 is TGTGCCAGCAGCTTGACAGGGCAAGTGGAAAGGGGGGAGCTGTTTTTT.

The chain joins TRBV20-1 to TRBJ1-2, with D possibly being TRBD1 (6 bases). V was pared by 3 bases and J by 4 bases, with 12 bases between. CDR1 DFQATT and CDR2 SNEGSKA come from the germline V gene (reference sequence). The CDR3 length is 13 residues. CDR3 nucleotide sequence: TGCAGTGCTAGTCAGGGGCAGACCTATGGCTACACCTTC. It yields the protein CSASQGQTYGYTF.

The CDR3 nucleotides are TGTGCCAGTCGGGACTACTCTGGAAACACCATATATTTT. Protein sequence: CASRDYSGNTIYF. The rearrangement joins TRBV19 to TRBJ1-3; tentatively, D is TRBD1 (5 bases). V gave up 8 bases and J gave up 0 bases, with 8 bases separating them. The germline V gene encodes CDR1 LNHDA and CDR2 SQIVND (reference sequence). The CDR3 runs 13 residues.

J is TRBJ2-1 and V is TRBV24-1; 13 bases are shared with TRBD2. After removal of 3 bases from V and 7 bases from J, the junction contained 5 bases not matched to a gene. CDR1 is KGHDR and CDR2 is SFDVKD in the germline V gene. This CDR3 comprises 16 residues. The CDR3 loop reads CATSDELAGGPNEQFF. DNA for the CDR3: TGTGCCACCAGTGATGAACTAGCGGGAGGGCCTAATGAGCAGTTCTTC.

This rearrangement joins TRBV14 to TRBJ1-1, with D possibly TRBD1 on 5 matching bases. This CDR3 comprises 13 residues. The V end lost 5 bases, the J end lost 0 bases, and 7 bases lay between the germline ends. Germline V gene sequence: CDR1 SGHDN, CDR2 FVKESK. CDR3 nucleotides: TGTGCCAGCAGCTTACAGGTGAACACTGAAGCTTTCTTT. It is translated as CASSLQVNTEAFF. The entire variable domain, with the rest obtained from reference TRBV14 and TRBJ1-1, is as follows: EAGVTQFPSHSVIEKGQTVTLRCDPISGHDNLYWYRRVMGKEIKFLLHFVKESKQDESGMPNNRFLAERTGGTYSTLKVQPAELEDSGVYFCASSLQVNTEAFFGQGTRLTVV.